These 15 T cell receptor beta chains were sequenced from one sample in a study of PD-1 blockade in classical Hodgkin lymphoma. Relapse was seen in all patients after autologous stem cell transplantation, and brentuximab vedotin exposure was variable. Method: immunoSEQ multiplex PCR; TCRdb's copy keeps in-frame clones and lacks some. The sample lists 70,000 to 85,000 clones; just over 90% were seen once. This specimen was peripheral blood mononuclear cells (PBMCs), taken at baseline. All receptors derive from a human donor with classical Hodgkin lymphoma.

The chain combines TRBV28 with TRBJ2-5; no reliable D call. The J call may not be correct, given that the DNA end is closer to TRBJ2-7. CDR1 is MDHEN and CDR2 is SYDVKM in the germline V gene. The CDR3 sequence is 11 residues long. The CDR3 nucleotides are TGTGCCAGCAGTTCCCCCCGCGAGCAGTACTTC. It codes for CASSSPREQYF.

This clone was seen only a few times. Within the sample, other DNA sequences also encode this same CDR3. The CDR3 sequence is CASSLDQETQYF. The CDR3 DNA follows: TGTGCCAGCAGCTTGGATCAAGAGACCCAGTACTTC. The chain carries TRBV5-4 and TRBJ2-5; no definite D call. The germline V gene encodes CDR1 SGHNT and CDR2 YYREEE (reference sequence). The CDR3 loop spans 12 amino acids. Between the trimmed V and J ends, which lost 0 bases and 2 bases, there was a span of 2 bases.

The table lists this clone with a few counts. This sequence joins TRBV19 and TRBJ1-2; 9 bases agree with TRBD1. V lost 4 bases, J lost 8 bases, and 5 bases stayed unmatched. The germline gives CDR1 LNHDA, CDR2 SQIVND (reference sequence). There are 13 residues in the CDR3. CDR3 sequence: CASSRGQGRGYTF. The CDR3 nucleotides read TGTGCCAGTAGTAGAGGACAGGGGAGGGGCTACACCTTC. Based on the CDR3 plus reference TRBV19 and TRBJ1-2, the full variable domain is DGGITQSPKYLFRKEGQNVTLSCEQNLNHDAMYWYRQDPGQGLRLIYYSQIVNDFQKGDIAEGYSVSREKKESFPLTVTSAQKNPTAFYLCASSRGQGRGYTFGSGTRLTVV.

This chain joins TRBV19 and TRBJ2-5; 7 nucleotides line up with TRBD1. J lost 5 bases, V lost 6 bases, and 0 bases had no gene match. This CDR3 is built from 11 residues. The germline gives CDR1 LNHDA, CDR2 SQIVND (reference sequence). For the CDR3, the DNA is TGTGCCAGTAGACAGGGGGAGACCCAGTACTTC. Its translation: CASRQGETQYF.

The chain couples TRBV15 to TRBJ2-3, with 10 bases that match TRBD2. This CDR3 comprises 23 residues. Germline V lookup: CDR1 LNHNV, CDR2 YYDKDF (reference sequence). Trimming took 3 bases from V and 4 from J; bases not matched to a gene: 28. The CDR3 coding sequence is TGTGCCACCAGCAGGACCCCAAGACCTTCTCCAGGGGCTAGCGGGGGTCGGCCAGATACGCAGTATTTT. This encodes CATSRTPRPSPGASGGRPDTQYF.

V and J are TRBV29-1 and TRBJ2-3; TRBD2 matches at 9 bases. The CDR3 consists of 17 residues. Germline CDR1 and CDR2: SQVTM and ANQGSEA. Trimming took 3 bases from V and 4 from J; bases not matched to a gene: 14. As DNA, the CDR3 is TGCAGCGTTGAGGGGAGTCCTAGCGGGGTCCTTGCAGATACGCAGTATTTT. Translated: CSVEGSPSGVLADTQYF.

The genes are TRBV6-5 and TRBJ2-7, with 7 bases fitting TRBD1. Per germline, CDR1 MNHEY and CDR2 SVGAGI. Trimming at V came to 1 base and at J to 10 bases, leaving 10 bases not matched to a gene. This CDR3 is 14 amino acids long. Here the CDR3 reads CASSYLGTEYSQYF. The CDR3 DNA sequence: TGTGCCAGCAGTTACTTAGGGACAGAGTACAGTCAGTACTTC.

The CDR3 sequence: CASSTTSGRLNTGELFF. CDR3 nucleotide sequence: TGTGCCAGCAGCACGACTAGCGGGAGACTAAACACCGGGGAGCTGTTTTTT. This sequence joins TRBV2 and TRBJ2-2, with 12 nucleotides matching TRBD2. Trimming took 6 bases from V and 2 from J; bases not matched to a gene: 7. Germline lookup yields CDR1 SNHLY and CDR2 FYNNEI. This CDR3 is 17 amino acids long.

This sequence joins TRBV13 and TRBJ1-1; unclear D gene. Germline-derived CDR1 and CDR2 are PRHDT and FYEKMQ (reference sequence). This CDR3 has 15 residues. V was trimmed by 5 bases and J by 1 base, leaving 14 bases between them. The CDR3: CASSGYVAENTEAFF. CDR3 DNA sequence: TGTGCCAGCAGCGGCTACGTCGCAGAGAACACTGAAGCTTTCTTT.

CDR3 protein: CASSFRDEQYF. Here the CDR3 DNA reads TGCGCCAGCAGCTTCAGGGACGAGCAGTACTTC. The rearrangement uses TRBV5-1 and TRBJ2-7, with a tentative D call TRBD1 (5 bases). CDR1 is SGHRS, CDR2 YFSETQ, per germline. This CDR3 is 11 amino acids long. V lost 2 bases to trimming and J lost 5 bases, with 5 bases between them.

J is TRBJ1-1 and V is TRBV27, with a possible D match to TRBD1 (6 bases). The V gene's germline CDR1 is MNHEY and CDR2 SMNVEV (reference sequence). This CDR3 region has 15 residues. V shed 1 base and J shed 1 base, with 10 bases lying between them. Here the CDR3 DNA reads TGTGCCAGCAGTTTATTTAGCAGGGGGAACACTGAAGCTTTCTTT. Its translation: CASSLFSRGNTEAFF.

The chain combines TRBV6-6 with TRBJ1-2; 8 nucleotides agree with TRBD1. Looked up from germline, CDR1 is MNHNY and CDR2 is SVGAGI (reference sequence). The CDR3 extends over 16 amino acids. The J segment lost 3 bases and the V segment lost 6 bases, leaving 12 bases of the junction unmatched. For the CDR3, the DNA is TGTGCCAGCAGCTATACCCCGACAGGGGCCCACTATGGCTACACCTTC. Amino acids: CASSYTPTGAHYGYTF.

The rearrangement uses TRBV5-1 and TRBJ1-2; D is undetermined. The CDR3 spans 15 residues. In germline, CDR1 is SGHRS, CDR2 YFSETQ. Trimming pared 0 bases from V and 6 bases from J, leaving 15 bases between. The CDR3 sequence is CASSLDTGSRNGYTF. Written as DNA, the CDR3 is TGCGCCAGCAGCTTGGACACCGGGAGCAGGAATGGCTACACCTTC.

The genes are TRBV30 and TRBJ1-1, with 8 bases aligning to TRBD1. Germline CDR1 and CDR2: GTSNPN and SVGIG (reference sequence). V lost 3 bases and J lost 11; bases outside the gene matches: 8. The length of the CDR3 is 12 residues. CDR3 DNA: TGTGCCTGGAGATCTTGGACAGGGCGGGCTTTCTTT. As protein: CAWRSWTGRAFF.

The rearrangement links TRBV9 to TRBJ1-3, with 8 positions matching TRBD1. CDR1 is SGDLS and CDR2 is YYNGEE in the germline V gene. V was pared by 3 bases and J by 4 bases, with 12 bases of the junction left unmatched. This CDR3 spans 17 amino acids. CDR3 in amino acids: CASSAVTGEALGNTIYF. CDR3 DNA sequence: TGTGCCAGCAGCGCAGTGACAGGGGAAGCTTTAGGAAACACCATATATTTT.